Sequencing of this T cell receptor (beta chain) was carried out in a study of CD8 T cells in ankylosing spondylitis. For this clonotype: Its antigen is undetermined.

Libraries for TCR beta were made by quantitative 5'-RACE with molecular barcodes. TCRdb redid the calling of the 5' RACE reads with MiXCR, one entry per CDR3 protein. The sample shows about 540,000 distinct CDR3 sequences, about 13% of them seen only once. Findings of the study overall: Among TCR beta sequences, a motif of several highly homologous variants appeared characteristic of ankylosing spondylitis blood. Within peripheral blood, clones linked to disease were CD8+ and relatively rare.

Trimming left V 5 bases short and J 7 bases short, with 11 bases between. The CDR3 contains 13 residues. The V gene's germline CDR1 is LNHNV and CDR2 YYDKDF (reference sequence). The receptor's source is a male donor with ankylosing spondylitis. V usage is TRBV15 and J usage is TRBJ2-2; D remains unclear. Sequenced sample: blood, either unsorted or a sorted T cell fraction (not recorded which). The CDR3, as DNA: TGTGCCACCAGCCCGTTGTCTCACGGGGAGCTGTTTTTT. Amino acid sequence: CATSPLSHGELFF.